The 17 T cell receptor beta chains in this list originate from one sample, sequenced in a study of identical twins. Via MiXCR, TCRdb re-called the 5' RACE reads, giving one row per CDR3 protein. The sample yields under 350,000 distinct CDR3 sequences, nearly 9.5% seen once. A further study also used this sample, focusing on yellow fever vaccine responses in identical twins.

The source material was CD8+ T cells sorted from blood. These receptors all come from a woman under 30 in good health.

This clonotype was observed a handful of times. The V and J genes are TRBV4-3 and TRBJ2-3; 9 nucleotides line up with TRBD2. Germline CDR1 LGHNA, CDR2 YSLEER. The V and J ends lost 4 bases and 2 bases, in that order; junction bases with no gene match: 7. CDR3 size: 16 residues. CDR3 bases: TGCGCCAGCAGCCCGCGGGAGCGGGAGGCCACAGATACGCAGTATTTT. Residues: CASSPREREATDTQYF.

This rearrangement joins TRBV2 to TRBJ2-5; D unresolved. CDR1 is SNHLY and CDR2 is FYNNEI in the germline V gene. Trimming pared 2 bases from V and 0 bases from J, leaving 13 bases between. The CDR3 extends over 16 amino acids. CDR3 sequence reads: CASSESISSYQETQYF. The CDR3 nucleotides read TGTGCCAGCAGTGAATCAATATCCAGTTACCAAGAGACCCAGTACTTC.

The chain recombines TRBV20-1 with TRBJ2-6; D not resolved. Germline lookup yields CDR1 DFQATT and CDR2 SNEGSKA (reference sequence). V shed 7 bases and J shed 2 bases, with 12 bases lying between them. CDR3 size: 14 residues. CDR3 region: CSVSGLTGANVLTF. The CDR3 region has the DNA TGCAGTGTTTCCGGCTTGACTGGGGCCAACGTCCTGACTTTC.

Many counts were recorded for this clonotype. The V gene is TRBV4-1, the J gene TRBJ2-7; TRBD1 aligns across 8 bases. V trimming: 4 bases; J trimming: 7 bases; junction bases outside the gene matches: 9. This CDR3 is built from 14 residues. Germline V gives CDR1 MGHRA, CDR2 YSYEKL. This CDR3 is CASSPDRAFVEQYF. CDR3 nucleotides: TGCGCCAGCAGCCCGGACAGGGCTTTCGTGGAGCAGTACTTC.

This clonotype was counted between two and nine times. The rearrangement links TRBV7-8 to TRBJ2-3; TRBD2 aligns across 10 bases. J was trimmed by 0 bases and V by 2 bases; bases with no gene match: 11. This CDR3 region has 19 residues. Germline CDR1 and CDR2: SGHVS and FQNEAQ. Here the CDR3 DNA reads TGTGCCAGCAGCTTATTAACAGCGGGAGGGTCCTCTAGCACAGATACGCAGTATTTT. Protein product: CASSLLTAGGSSSTDTQYF.

This clonotype was recorded a few times. V and J are TRBV2 and TRBJ2-2; tentatively, D is TRBD1 (6 bases). Germline V gene sequence: CDR1 SNHLY, CDR2 FYNNEI. V shed 8 bases and J shed 1 base, with 26 bases lying between them. The CDR3 is made up of 19 amino acids. As DNA, the CDR3 is TGTGCCAGCTGTTTAGGTCTGGGGGCGACAAATTGGAACACCGGGGAGCTGTTTTTT. This encodes CASCLGLGATNWNTGELFF.

This clonotype was seen more than once but under ten times. This sequence joins TRBV4-3 and TRBJ2-7, with TRBD2 matching over 8 bases. The germline V gene encodes CDR1 LGHNA and CDR2 YSLEER. This CDR3 has 18 amino acids. The V gene end was trimmed by 0 bases and the J gene end by 9 bases; junction bases not matched to a gene: 19. CDR3 in DNA: TGCGCCAGCAGCCAAGAGCCCTCTTGGCGGGAGGTACCCCAGCCGCAGTACTTC. Protein: CASSQEPSWREVPQPQYF.

This clonotype was counted a few times. The chain employs TRBV7-9 and TRBJ2-7, with 7 bases that match TRBD1. Germline values: CDR1 SEHNR, CDR2 FQNEAQ (reference sequence). V was pared by 2 bases and J by 1 base, with 11 bases of the junction left unmatched. The CDR3 consists of 17 residues. The CDR3 DNA is TGTGCCAGCAGCTTAACCGTCCTACAGGGGCGATCCTACGAGCAGTACTTC. It translates to CASSLTVLQGRSYEQYF.

This clonotype was detected many times. The chain carries TRBV7-3 and TRBJ1-2; a weak D match, TRBD1 (5 bases). The CDR3 runs 14 residues. The germline V gene has CDR1 SGHTA and CDR2 FQGTGA. Trimming took off 5 bases at V and 4 bases at J, with 14 bases between the two ends. In DNA, the CDR3 is TGTGCCAGCAGCGAGGGACCGACGGTCTATGGCTACACCTTC. It codes for CASSEGPTVYGYTF. Looking up the rest from reference TRBV7-3 and TRBJ1-2 gives the full variable domain: GAGVSQTPSNKVTEKGKYVELRCDPISGHTALYWYRQSLGQGPEFLIYFQGTGAADDSGLPNDRFFAVRPEGSVSTLKIQRTERGDSAVYLCASSEGPTVYGYTFGSGTRLTVV.

Ten or more counts support this clonotype. The chain is built from TRBV4-3 and TRBJ2-1; D is uncertain. Between the trimmed V and J ends, which lost 0 bases and 2 bases, there was a span of 14 bases. The CDR3 loop spans 17 amino acids. CDR1 is LGHNA, CDR2 YSLEER, per germline. The CDR3 nucleotides read TGCGCCAGCAGCCAAGATAAGCTGGTAGACCCCTACAATGAGCAGTTCTTC. Protein product: CASSQDKLVDPYNEQFF.

The V gene is TRBV27, the J gene TRBJ2-1, with 7 bases identical to TRBD2. The CDR3 is 15 residues long. V was clipped by 5 bases and J by 4 bases; unmatched bases: 8. Germline values: CDR1 MNHEY, CDR2 SMNVEV (reference sequence). CDR3 coding DNA: TGTGCCAGCAGTCCCTTATCGGGGGGTTACAATGAGCAGTTCTTC. It yields the protein CASSPLSGGYNEQFF.

This clonotype occurred a few times. The rearrangement uses TRBV4-2 and TRBJ2-2; D is perhaps TRBD1 (5 bases). Trimming took 1 base from V and 5 from J, leaving 17 bases between them. CDR3 length: 17 amino acids. The V gene's germline CDR1 is LGHNA and CDR2 YNFKEQ. CDR3 coding DNA: TGTGCCAGCAGCCAAGGTTTGGCAGGGCTGGGTACCGGGGAGCTGTTTTTT. Amino acids: CASSQGLAGLGTGELFF.

At least ten counts were recorded for this clonotype. The chain combines TRBV15 with TRBJ1-1; D gene uncertain. The CDR3 has 13 residues. Germline CDR1 and CDR2: LNHNV and YYDKDF (reference sequence). Trimming pared 0 bases from V and 11 bases from J, leaving 13 bases between. The CDR3 region has the DNA TGTGCCACCAGCAGAGATGACGGGGTTGGGGCTTTCTTT. Translated, it gives CATSRDDGVGAFF. Supplemented by reference TRBV15 and TRBJ1-1, the full variable domain reads DAMVIQNPRYQVTQFGKPVTLSCSQTLNHNVMYWYQQKSSQAPKLLFHYYDKDFNNEADTPDNFQSRRPNTSFCFLDIRSPGLGDTAMYLCATSRDDGVGAFFGQGTRLTVV.

This clonotype was counted ten times or more. The V gene is TRBV6-2 or TRBV6-3, the J gene TRBJ2-1, with D uncertain. This CDR3 is 13 amino acids long. CDR1 and CDR2 (germline): MNHEY, SVGEGT. Trimming removed 6 bases from V and 4 bases from J, with 10 bases in between. This chain's CDR3 is CASSRTPYNEQFF. Written as DNA, the CDR3 is TGTGCCAGCAGCCGTACCCCGTACAATGAGCAGTTCTTC.

V gene TRBV10-3 combines with J gene TRBJ2-1; D is possibly TRBD1 (5 bases). The CDR3 has 15 residues. CDR1 is ENHRY, CDR2 SYGVKD, per germline. Between the trimmed V and J ends, which lost 0 bases and 4 bases, there was a span of 10 bases. CDR3 in amino acids: CAISESFGHYNEQFF. The CDR3 coding sequence is TGTGCCATCAGTGAGTCGTTTGGACATTACAATGAGCAGTTCTTC.

This clonotype showed up just a few times. This chain links TRBV2 with TRBJ2-1; D uncertain. This CDR3 spans 13 amino acids. V lost 7 bases and J 6 bases, leaving 13 bases between the germline ends. Germline values: CDR1 SNHLY, CDR2 FYNNEI. This CDR3 reads CASIDQLSNEQFF. Written as DNA, the CDR3 is TGTGCCAGCATAGACCAGCTTAGCAATGAGCAGTTCTTC.

This chain uses TRBV7-2 with TRBJ2-3; D not certain. The V end was cut by 5 bases, the J end by 2 bases, with 8 bases between. The V gene's germline CDR1 is SGHTA and CDR2 FQGNSA. CDR3 length equals 13 residues. CDR3 protein: CASSPVSTDTQYF. The CDR3, as DNA: TGTGCCAGCAGCCCCGTTTCCACAGATACGCAGTATTTT.